Below, 20 T cell receptor beta chains from the same sample are listed, as sequenced in a study of technical replicates of blood from a handful of donors. Sequencing was performed with immunoSEQ multiplex PCR; in TCRdb, only in-frame clones are kept and a portion is missing. The sample lists about 83,000 clones, around nine tenths occurring once. Material for sequencing was T cells isolated from PBMCs. The receptors shown here come from a human donor in good health.

V is TRBV4-2 and J is TRBJ1-3; maybe TRBD1 (6 bases). The CDR3 has 15 amino acids. V gave up 0 bases and J gave up 4 bases, with 10 bases separating them. In germline, CDR1 is LGHNA, CDR2 YNFKEQ. DNA of the CDR3: TGTGCCAGCAGCCAAGATTCAGGGGTCGGAAACACCATATATTTT. Translation gives CASSQDSGVGNTIYF.

The V call is TRBV7-9, the J call TRBJ2-1; a possible D gene is TRBD2 (6 bases). This CDR3 spans 14 amino acids. V gave up 0 bases and J gave up 8 bases, with 11 bases separating them. Germline V gene data show CDR1 as SEHNR and CDR2 as FQNEAQ (reference sequence). CDR3 residues: CASSLAPTGDEQFF. CDR3 nucleotide sequence: TGTGCCAGCAGCTTAGCGCCCACGGGGGATGAGCAGTTCTTC.

The chain links TRBV7-8 to TRBJ1-1; D is unresolved. The CDR3 runs to 13 residues. The V and J ends lost 3 bases and 5 bases respectively, with 10 bases between them. CDR1 is SGHVS, CDR2 FQNEAQ, per germline. In nucleotides, the CDR3 is TGTGCCAGCAGCTTTCGCAGCGGGACTGAAGCTTTCTTT. It is translated as CASSFRSGTEAFF.

This sequence joins TRBV5-4 and TRBJ2-1; no reliable D call. The germline V and J ends were trimmed by 8 bases and 14 bases, with 14 bases remaining between them. Germline V gives CDR1 SGHNT, CDR2 YYREEE (reference sequence). The CDR3 contains 10 residues. The CDR3 sequence: CARPRGEEFF. Written as DNA, the CDR3 is TGTGCCAGGCCCAGAGGAGAGGAGTTCTTC. Combining the CDR3 with reference TRBV5-4 and TRBJ2-1 gives the whole variable domain ETGVTQSPTHLIKTRGQQVTLRCSSQSGHNTVSWYQQALGQGPQFIFQYYREEENGRGNFPPRFSGLQFPNYSSELNVNALELDDSALYLCARPRGEEFFGPGTRLTVL.

This chain joins TRBV13 and TRBJ1-5, with a tentative D call TRBD1 (5 bases). CDR3 length equals 18 residues. V was trimmed by 5 bases and J by 0 bases, leaving 20 bases between them. Germline V gene data show CDR1 as PRHDT and CDR2 as FYEKMQ (reference sequence). The CDR3: CASSPGQGPESSNQPQHF. For the CDR3, the DNA is TGTGCCAGCAGCCCCGGGCAGGGTCCTGAATCTAGCAATCAGCCCCAGCATTTT.

The chain links TRBV6-1 to TRBJ2-1; D unresolved. The CDR3 has 13 amino acids. Germline V CDR1 and CDR2: MNHNS, SASEGT. With 1 base removed from V and 9 bases from J, the gap between germline ends came to 10 bases. Here the CDR3 DNA reads TGTGCCAGCAGTGAAGTTCCGGAGATTGAGCAGTTCTTC. The encoded protein is CASSEVPEIEQFF.

The chain couples TRBV2 to TRBJ1-1; 8 bases agree with TRBD1. The CDR3 runs to 13 residues. Germline-derived CDR1 and CDR2 are SNHLY and FYNNEI. V lost 6 bases and J lost 0; bases outside the gene matches: 0. The CDR3 region has the DNA TGTGCCAGCAGGGGACAGGTGAACACTGAAGCTTTCTTT. Translating gives CASRGQVNTEAFF.

The rearrangement uses TRBV12-5 and TRBJ2-2, with D possibly being TRBD2 (5 bases). Germline V CDR1 and CDR2: LGHNT, FRNRAP. V lost 7 bases, J lost 5 bases, and 17 bases lay in between. The CDR3 sequence is 15 residues long. Here the CDR3 reads CASARLGAATGELFF. CDR3 DNA: TGTGCTAGTGCCCGCCTGGGAGCGGCTACCGGGGAGCTGTTTTTT.

This clone appeared once. The chain has TRBV6-5 and TRBJ2-7, with 8 bases matching TRBD1. Germline V gene data show CDR1 as MNHEY and CDR2 as SVGAGI. With V trimmed by 5 bases and J by 0 bases, 3 bases remained unmatched. This CDR3 is built from 14 residues. The CDR3 protein is CASSPGQDSYEQYF. In DNA, the CDR3 is TGTGCCAGCAGTCCGGGACAGGACTCCTACGAGCAGTACTTC.

The V call is TRBV2, the J call TRBJ1-1; TRBD1 agrees at 7 bases. The CDR3 runs to 14 residues. V dropped 8 bases and J dropped 11; count of bases not matched to a gene: 17. CDR1 is SNHLY and CDR2 is FYNNEI in the germline V gene. This CDR3 is CASRTGRGKSEAFF. The CDR3 coding sequence is TGTGCCAGCCGTACGGGCAGGGGGAAGTCGGAGGCTTTCTTT.

J is TRBJ2-2 and V is TRBV18; D remains ambiguous. CDR3 length: 14 amino acids. Germline CDR1 and CDR2: KGHSH and LQKENI. V dropped 3 bases and J dropped 5 bases, with 10 bases sitting between them. The CDR3 nucleotides are TGTGCCAGCTCACCCCGCTATGAGACCGGGGAGCTGTTTTTT. This encodes CASSPRYETGELFF.

This clone has just one count. This chain joins TRBV18 and TRBJ2-2, with TRBD1 identical over 7 bases. J was trimmed by 3 bases and V by 3 bases; bases with no gene match: 13. CDR3 size: 18 residues. Germline CDR1 and CDR2: KGHSH and LQKENI. CDR3 bases: TGTGCCAGCTCACCTAGGGACAGAAAAGCCCCGGACACCGGGGAGCTGTTTTTT. It translates to CASSPRDRKAPDTGELFF.

This chain connects TRBV9 to TRBJ2-7; 8 positions match TRBD1. Trimming at V came to 0 bases and at J to 6 bases, leaving 8 bases not matched to a gene. The CDR3 totals 15 residues. CDR1 is SGDLS and CDR2 is YYNGEE in the germline V gene. The CDR3 nucleotides are TGTGCCAGCAGCGTAGCTCCTGGACAGGGTGGCGAGCAGTACTTC. It translates to CASSVAPGQGGEQYF.

J is TRBJ2-3 and V is TRBV5-4; D remains ambiguous. There are 12 residues in the CDR3. CDR1 and CDR2 from the germline V gene are SGHNT and YYREEE (reference sequence). V lost 6 bases and J 4 bases, leaving 9 bases between the germline ends. This CDR3 is CASMGVSDTQYF. Here the CDR3 DNA reads TGTGCCAGCATGGGCGTCTCAGATACGCAGTATTTT.

This clone has a single count. The chain recombines TRBV6-6 with TRBJ1-2; D remains ambiguous. The V end was cut by 4 bases, the J end by 0 bases, with 12 bases between. Germline lookup yields CDR1 MNHNY and CDR2 SVGAGI (reference sequence). This CDR3 is 15 amino acids long. The CDR3 reads CASSFPGLSNYGYTF. In DNA, the CDR3 is TGTGCCAGCAGTTTTCCCGGTTTGTCTAACTATGGCTACACCTTC.

This chain joins TRBV28 and TRBJ1-1; D not certain. Germline-derived CDR1 and CDR2 are MDHEN and SYDVKM. Trimming shortened V by 5 bases and J by 0 bases, and 13 bases separated the two germline ends. CDR3 length: 15 amino acids. The CDR3 nucleotides read TGTGCCAGCAGTGCCACCGGGGTACTGAACACTGAAGCTTTCTTT. The encoded protein is CASSATGVLNTEAFF.

The chain has TRBV27 and TRBJ2-4; 7 nucleotides line up with TRBD1. Per germline, CDR1 MNHEY and CDR2 SMNVEV (reference sequence). V dropped 10 bases and J dropped 3; count of bases not matched to a gene: 9. The CDR3 contains 14 residues. CDR3 protein: CATQTGMDKNIQYF. CDR3 sequence (DNA): TGTGCCACCCAGACAGGGATGGACAAAAACATTCAGTACTTC.

This clone was seen once. J is TRBJ2-7 and V is TRBV9, with D perhaps TRBD2 (5 bases). Germline V lookup: CDR1 SGDLS, CDR2 YYNGEE. The CDR3 has 16 residues. With 0 bases removed from V and 2 bases from J, the gap between germline ends came to 15 bases. CDR3 DNA sequence: TGTGCCAGCAGCGTAGCTGCTAGCCTATCTCCCTACGAGCAGTACTTC. This codes for CASSVAASLSPYEQYF.

The V gene is TRBV4-1, the J gene TRBJ2-4; tentatively, D is TRBD1 (5 bases). This CDR3 has 15 amino acids. Trimming took off 4 bases at V and 4 bases at J, with 14 bases between the two ends. Per the germline V gene, CDR1 is MGHRA and CDR2 is YSYEKL. CDR3 residues: CASSPGHALKNIQYF. The CDR3 DNA follows: TGCGCCAGCAGCCCAGGACACGCACTTAAAAACATTCAGTACTTC.

The chain recombines TRBV6-1 with TRBJ2-2; 7 bases agree with TRBD2. In germline, CDR1 is MNHNS, CDR2 SASEGT. Trimming removed 10 bases from V and 3 bases from J; junction bases left unmatched: 5. The CDR3 is made up of 13 amino acids. In DNA, the CDR3 is TGTGCCACCCCGGGACTACACACCGGGGAGCTGTTTTTT. This gives the protein CATPGLHTGELFF.